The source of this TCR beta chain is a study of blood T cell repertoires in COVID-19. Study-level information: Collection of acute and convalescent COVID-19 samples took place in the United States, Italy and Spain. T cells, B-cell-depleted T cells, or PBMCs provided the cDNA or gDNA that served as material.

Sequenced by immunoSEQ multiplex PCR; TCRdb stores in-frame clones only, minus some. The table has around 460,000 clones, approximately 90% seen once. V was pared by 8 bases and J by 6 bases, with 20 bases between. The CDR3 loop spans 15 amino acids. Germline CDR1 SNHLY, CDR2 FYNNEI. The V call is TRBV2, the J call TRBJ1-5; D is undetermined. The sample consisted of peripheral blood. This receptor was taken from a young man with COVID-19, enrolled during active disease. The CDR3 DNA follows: TGTGCCAGCGATCCAGTCGGCGCGGTGGGTCAGCCCCAGCATTTT. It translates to CASDPVGAVGQPQHF.